This T cell receptor beta chain is drawn from a study of a mutant IDH1 vaccine in newly diagnosed glioma. About the research overall: Investigators started vaccination 4-6 weeks after radiotherapy alone, or with temozolomide cycles. Treatment recipients were roughly 62% male and around 40% female, and their mean age was approximately 42 years.

The time point is: week 5, during vaccination. The investigators gave 300 ug of mutant IDH1 20-mer peptide in each vaccine dose, together with topical imiquimod. Every donor had a new WHO grade 3 or 4 astrocytoma that was IDH1-mutant, with loss of nuclear ATRX. Trimming removed 4 bases at V and 3 bases at J, with 9 bases between. The CDR3 has 12 amino acids. Germline V lookup: CDR1 GTSNPN, CDR2 SVGIG (reference sequence). A word on this clone: Its cognate antigen is unknown.

Here immunoSEQ multiplex PCR was the method, and the copy in TCRdb shows in-frame clones only, minus some. The sample has 25,000 to 30,000 clones, approximately 80% seen once. This TCR was sampled from a man aged 40-50 years with glioma. Some clones in this sample may be carry-over from other donors' samples. The sequenced sample was PBMCs, obtained from a glioma patient whose treatment included an IDH1 peptide vaccine. This chain connects TRBV30 to TRBJ1-2, with D hard to call. CDR3 residues: CAWTLTHYGYTF. DNA of the CDR3: TGTGCCTGGACCTTGACTCACTATGGCTACACCTTC.